Described below is a single TCR beta chain sequence and its context. This specimen belongs to a study of blood T cell repertoires in COVID-19. As originally analysed: Scientists estimated how many nucleated cells there were by amplifying reference gene primers. Assay used: immunoSEQ multiplex PCR; TCRdb lists only in-frame clones, some missing. The DNA was the basis for D and trimming; V, J and clone size are from that table. The sample yields around 230,000 clones, roughly 80% seen once. The sample consisted of peripheral blood. This TCR came from a woman of 80 years or more with acute or convalescent COVID-19.

CDR3 region: CASGKWESTDTQYF. Here the CDR3 DNA reads TGTGCCAGCGGCAAATGGGAGAGCACAGATACGCAGTATTTT. The rearrangement joins TRBV7-6 to TRBJ2-3; D perhaps matches TRBD2 (5 bases). Germline CDR1 and CDR2: SGHVS and FNYEAQ. The CDR3 runs to 14 residues. The V end was cut by 8 bases, the J end by 0 bases, with 12 bases between.